One and the same sample provided the 26 T cell receptor beta chains below, sequenced in a study of identical twins listed by TCRdb under 2016. The method was 5' RACE. The data were produced on an Illumina HiSeq 2000. The raw public data were reprocessed by TCRdb itself: fastp quality trimming at Q25, MiXCR clonotype calling, in-frame beta chains only. Every entry covers one CDR3 protein and lists the most common genes and DNA from its rows. Counted in this sample were around 960,000 distinct CDR3 sequences; approximately 13% of them appeared once. The top ten clones comprise about 1.5% of the sample. The sample was also reused in another study, on yellow fever vaccine responses in identical twins.

The sequenced sample was PBMCs. Receptor source: a woman aged 18-30 years in good health.

The rearrangement links TRBV7-9 to TRBJ2-2; no clear D gene. The CDR3 consists of 14 residues. V was shortened by 5 bases and J by 5 bases, with 12 bases between the two germline ends. From germline, CDR1 is SEHNR and CDR2 FQNEAQ (reference sequence). DNA for the CDR3: TGTGCCAGCAGCCCCCCGCTTTCGACCGGGGAGCTGTTTTTT. Encoded protein: CASSPPLSTGELFF. The full variable domain, with the rest looked up from reference TRBV7-9 and TRBJ2-2, is DTGVSQNPRHKITKRGQNVTFRCDPISEHNRLYWYRQTLGQGPEFLTYFQNEAQLEKSRLLSDRFSAERPKGSFSTLEIQRTEQGDSAMYLCASSPPLSTGELFFGEGSRLTVL.

The CDR3 DNA sequence: TGTGCCATCAGTGAGTCGGGGACTAGCTGGAATGAGCAGTTCTTC. Translated: CAISESGTSWNEQFF. The chain couples TRBV10-3 to TRBJ2-1, with 9 bases matching TRBD2. CDR3 length: 15 amino acids. The V gene's germline CDR1 is ENHRY and CDR2 SYGVKD. The V segment lost 0 bases and the J segment 7 bases; nucleotides outside the gene matches: 4.

CDR3 protein: CASSLNRGGELFF. The CDR3 DNA reads as TGTGCCAGCAGCTTAAATAGGGGAGGAGAGCTGTTTTTT. The rearrangement joins TRBV7-3 to TRBJ2-2; possibly TRBD2 for D (6 bases). V was clipped by 1 base and J by 11 bases, with 11 bases between them. CDR1 and CDR2 from the germline V gene are SGHTA and FQGTGA. This CDR3 comprises 13 residues. Together with reference TRBV7-3 and TRBJ2-2, the CDR3 gives the full variable domain: GAGVSQTPSNKVTEKGKYVELRCDPISGHTALYWYRQSLGQGPEFLIYFQGTGAADDSGLPNDRFFAVRPEGSVSTLKIQRTERGDSAVYLCASSLNRGGELFFGEGSRLTVL.

This clonotype appeared many times. The chain carries TRBV6-1 and TRBJ1-1; D is unclear. This CDR3 region has 15 residues. From germline, CDR1 is MNHNS and CDR2 SASEGT. With 2 bases removed from V and 1 base from J, the gap between germline ends came to 11 bases. The CDR3 DNA follows: TGTGCCAGCAGTGAAAGTCCAGGCGAGAACACTGAAGCTTTCTTT. Encoded protein: CASSESPGENTEAFF.

This clonotype turned up a few times. The V gene is TRBV29-1, the J gene TRBJ2-5; a possible D gene is TRBD1 (6 bases). The V end lost 4 bases, the J end lost 9 bases, and 18 bases lay between the germline ends. The CDR3 consists of 13 residues. From germline, CDR1 is SQVTM and CDR2 ANQGSEA. CDR3 coding DNA: TGCAGCGTTGGTGTGTTGGGGGCTTGGGCCCAGTACTTC. Translating gives CSVGVLGAWAQYF.

V gene TRBV20-1 combines with J gene TRBJ2-3; D is perhaps TRBD2 (6 bases). V was cut by 3 bases and J by 7 bases, with 20 bases left in between. The CDR3 is 15 amino acids. Germline lookup yields CDR1 DFQATT and CDR2 SNEGSKA (reference sequence). In nucleotides, the CDR3 is TGCAGTGCTAGTTCGGGGGATTGGGAACGTCATACGCAGTATTTT. It translates to CSASSGDWERHTQYF.

In its sample, this clonotype was seen a few times. V usage is TRBV5-1 and J usage is TRBJ2-5, with D perhaps TRBD1 or TRBD2 (5 bases each). Trimming took off 0 bases at V and 4 bases at J, with 10 bases between the two ends. This CDR3 has 14 residues. CDR1 and CDR2 from the germline V gene are SGHRS and YFSETQ. CDR3 in DNA: TGCGCCAGCAGCTTGGATGGGGGTAGAGAGACCCAGTACTTC. Its protein is CASSLDGGRETQYF.

This clonotype was seen only a few times. The V and J genes are TRBV27 and TRBJ1-1; D is ambiguous. V gave up 5 bases and J gave up 1 base, with 8 bases separating them. This CDR3 is built from 13 residues. Germline V CDR1 and CDR2: MNHEY, SMNVEV (reference sequence). The CDR3 DNA reads as TGTGCCAGCAGTGTTCCGGGGAACACTGAAGCTTTCTTT. It encodes CASSVPGNTEAFF.

V gene TRBV3-1 combines with J gene TRBJ2-2; 8 nucleotides agree with TRBD1. CDR1 LGHDT and CDR2 YNNKEL come from the germline V gene (reference sequence). The CDR3 spans 19 residues. Trimming removed 2 bases from V and 1 base from J; junction bases left unmatched: 12. The DNA for the CDR3 is TGTGCCAGCAGCCAAACGCGTTACCTCGGACAGGGGAACACCGGGGAGCTGTTTTTT. The encoded protein is CASSQTRYLGQGNTGELFF.

The chain links TRBV24-1 to TRBJ2-3; D perhaps matches TRBD2 (6 bases). V lost 3 bases to trimming and J lost 8 bases, with 17 bases between them. The CDR3 spans 15 residues. Germline V CDR1 and CDR2: KGHDR, SFDVKD. The CDR3 loop is CATSDRTGAGGTQYF. The CDR3 nucleotides are TGTGCCACCAGTGATCGAACGGGAGCTGGGGGTACGCAGTATTTT.

This sequence joins TRBV6-1 and TRBJ2-7; a weak D match, TRBD1 (6 bases). CDR1 is MNHNS, CDR2 SASEGT, per germline. Trimming took off 3 bases at V and 2 bases at J, with 17 bases between the two ends. The CDR3 consists of 16 residues. CDR3 in DNA: TGTGCCAGCAGTGACCAAGCCGGGACAAGCGCCTACGAGCAGTACTTC. Translation: CASSDQAGTSAYEQYF.

The V and J genes are TRBV12-3 or TRBV12-4 and TRBJ1-1; perhaps TRBD1 as D (6 bases). This CDR3 contains 18 residues. Deletions cut 5 bases from V and 2 bases from J, with 24 bases between. The CDR3, as DNA: TGTGCCAGCAGTCCTTTAGGCCGAACAGGGAAAGTTAACACTGAAGCTTTCTTT. Translation gives CASSPLGRTGKVNTEAFF.

In this sample, this clonotype turned up a few times. CDR3 sequence (DNA): TGTGCCAGCAGTGAAGCGAGGCAGAGCAACATTCAGTACTTC. It translates to CASSEARQSNIQYF. The chain employs TRBV6-1 and TRBJ2-4, with D unresolved. This CDR3 region has 14 residues. Looked up from germline, CDR1 is MNHNS and CDR2 is SASEGT. With 0 bases removed from V and 7 bases from J, the gap between germline ends came to 10 bases.

This clonotype was counted only a few times. The conserved closing phenylalanine or tryptophan is absent in this CDR3, likely reflecting a read error. The limits of the CDR3 on the DNA are not certain, so only TCRdb's listed CDR3 is given. This chain links TRBV6-1 with TRBJ2-7; the D call of TRBD1 is as the table states it, not checked on the DNA. The V gene's germline CDR1 is MNHNS and CDR2 SASEGT. The CDR3 extends over 14 residues, inclusive of both ends. This CDR3 reads CASRPTHGTGGNLL.

This clonotype was picked up a small number of times. V usage is TRBV20-1 and J usage is TRBJ1-1; D is undetermined. The V and J ends lost 0 bases and 0 bases respectively, with 14 bases between them. This CDR3 comprises 16 residues. CDR1 DFQATT and CDR2 SNEGSKA come from the germline V gene (reference sequence). In DNA form, the CDR3 reads TGCAGTGCTAGAGATGTAGGCGGCCCGATGAACACTGAAGCTTTCTTT. Protein: CSARDVGGPMNTEAFF.

This clonotype has more than one count but fewer than ten. The chain carries TRBV20-1 and TRBJ2-5; no clear D. The germline V gene encodes CDR1 DFQATT and CDR2 SNEGSKA (reference sequence). The CDR3 totals 12 residues. Trimming shortened V by 6 bases and J by 5 bases, and 13 bases separated the two germline ends. In DNA form, the CDR3 reads TGCAGTGCAACCCCCGGATTCGAGACCCAGTACTTC. Translation gives CSATPGFETQYF.

This clonotype was recorded a few times. The V gene is TRBV7-8, the J gene TRBJ2-7; TRBD2 matches 9 bases. In germline, CDR1 is SGHVS, CDR2 FQNEAQ. The length of the CDR3 is 14 residues. With V trimmed by 1 base and J by 6 bases, 4 bases remained unmatched. This chain's CDR3 is CASSLEGLAVEQYV. DNA of the CDR3: TGTGCCAGCAGCTTAGAGGGACTAGCTGTCGAGCAGTACGTC.

The V call is TRBV29-1, the J call TRBJ2-3; D is unresolved. From germline, CDR1 is SQVTM and CDR2 ANQGSEA. The CDR3 is 10 residues long. V lost 4 bases to trimming and J lost 9 bases, with 8 bases between them. CDR3 bases: TGCAGCGTTGCTGGAGTCACGCAGTATTTT. Translation gives CSVAGVTQYF.

The chain couples TRBV10-2 to TRBJ2-1, with D possibly TRBD1 on 6 matching bases. Germline loops: CDR1 WSHSY, CDR2 SAAADI. V was cut by 3 bases and J by 4 bases, with 13 bases left in between. This CDR3 comprises 15 residues. This CDR3 reads CASSDGRGAYNEQFF. The CDR3 DNA sequence: TGCGCCAGCAGTGATGGCAGGGGAGCGTACAATGAGCAGTTCTTC.

The V and J genes are TRBV6-1 and TRBJ1-2; 9 nucleotides line up with TRBD1. This CDR3 has 16 residues. In germline, CDR1 is MNHNS, CDR2 SASEGT. V trimming: 7 bases; J trimming: 3 bases; junction bases outside the gene matches: 12. CDR3 residues: CASTTGGTGKYYGYTF. CDR3 bases: TGTGCCAGCACCACGGGGGGGACAGGGAAATACTATGGCTACACCTTC.

In its sample, this clonotype was seen a few times. This chain uses TRBV10-3 with TRBJ2-1, with TRBD2 matching over 16 bases. This CDR3 is 18 amino acids long. Trimming removed 5 bases from V and 0 bases from J; junction bases left unmatched: 4. Germline V lookup: CDR1 ENHRY, CDR2 SYGVKD. This CDR3 is CAISPGLAGGPSYNEQFF. CDR3 DNA: TGTGCCATCAGTCCGGGACTAGCGGGAGGGCCCTCCTACAATGAGCAGTTCTTC.

The V and J genes are TRBV28 and TRBJ1-1; 7 positions agree with TRBD1. Trimming at V came to 5 bases and at J to 4 bases, leaving 4 bases not matched to a gene. CDR3 length: 13 residues. Germline assignment: CDR1 MDHEN and CDR2 SYDVKM. This CDR3 reads CASSTNRGTEAFF. The CDR3 DNA reads TGTGCCAGCAGTACAAACAGGGGCACTGAAGCTTTCTTT.

This clonotype was seen once. DNA of the CDR3: TGTGCCAGCAGTTTATTCGGCAATGACTACAATGAGCAGTTCTTC. It encodes CASSLFGNDYNEQFF. The gene calls are TRBV28 and TRBJ2-1; D gene unclear. CDR1 is MDHEN, CDR2 SYDVKM, per germline. Trimming took 1 base from V and 3 from J, leaving 10 bases between them. This CDR3 has 15 amino acids.

This sequence joins TRBV2 and TRBJ2-7; D ambiguous. The CDR3 totals 16 residues. V dropped 5 bases and J dropped 4 bases, with 21 bases sitting between them. Germline assignment: CDR1 SNHLY and CDR2 FYNNEI. The CDR3 sequence: CASSLKENSVPYEQYF. The DNA for the CDR3 is TGTGCCAGCAGTCTAAAAGAAAACAGCGTTCCTTACGAGCAGTACTTC.

This clonotype occurred many times. V usage is TRBV4-2 and J usage is TRBJ1-1; D unresolved. This CDR3 region has 14 residues. The germline V and J ends were trimmed by 3 bases and 1 base, with 9 bases remaining between them. Germline V lookup: CDR1 LGHNA, CDR2 YNFKEQ. The CDR3 coding sequence is TGTGCCAGCAGCCAGGGCAGGCAGAACACTGAAGCTTTCTTT. As protein: CASSQGRQNTEAFF.

Ten or more counts support this clonotype. The V and J genes are TRBV20-1 and TRBJ1-3; D is unclear. The length of the CDR3 is 13 residues. Germline assignment: CDR1 DFQATT and CDR2 SNEGSKA (reference sequence). Trimming shortened V by 1 base and J by 4 bases, and 8 bases separated the two germline ends. In nucleotides, the CDR3 is TGCAGTGCTAGAGTCCCCCAGGGAAACACCATATATTTT. As protein: CSARVPQGNTIYF.